The clone carrying this T cell receptor beta chain was observed a few times. As yet, its antigen is unknown. Germline loops: CDR1 MNHEY, CDR2 SMNVEV (reference sequence). The CDR3 has 16 amino acids. Trimming took 6 bases from V and 0 from J, leaving 18 bases between them. The data were taken from a study of PD-1 blockade in classical Hodgkin lymphoma. Overall study results and limits: The baseline diversity of complete responders showed similarity to that of newly diagnosed patients.

Profiled with immunoSEQ multiplex PCR; TCRdb holds only in-frame clones, not every one. The sample lists about 59,000 clones, 90% seen once, with 9.7% in the top ten. Every patient was affected by relapse after autologous stem cell transplantation, while exposure to brentuximab vedotin was not uniform. Complete response, partial response or progressive disease constituted the best response categories observed. The chain uses TRBV27 and TRBJ2-7; D may correspond to TRBD1 or TRBD2 (6 bases each). This specimen was peripheral blood mononuclear cells (PBMCs), taken at baseline. This TCR was sampled from a human donor with classical Hodgkin lymphoma. CDR3 region: CASRGAEGGFSYEQYF. Here the CDR3 DNA reads TGTGCCAGCAGGGGGGCGGAGGGAGGCTTCTCCTACGAGCAGTACTTC.